This T cell receptor (beta chain) was retrieved from a study of blood T cell repertoires in COVID-19. Overall study context: Samples taken during acute and convalescent COVID-19 were collected in the United States, Italy and Spain. T cells, B-cell-depleted T cells, or PBMCs supplied cDNA or gDNA.

There are 17 residues in the CDR3. The germline CDR1 and CDR2 sequences are KGHSH and LQKENI. Trimming cost V 5 bases and J 2 bases, with 21 bases left between them. Source study methods: Counts of nucleated cells, estimated from reference gene primer amplification, were obtained. Sequencing was performed with immunoSEQ multiplex PCR; in TCRdb, only in-frame clones are kept and a portion is missing. Clone size and V and J calls were adopted from that table, with D and trimming inferred from the DNA. The repertoire has 240,000 or so clones, approximately 82% of them found once; the top ten carry 1.5% to 2%.

V and J are TRBV18 and TRBJ1-2; tentatively, D is TRBD1 (5 bases). The TCR sequence derives from a woman aged 80 or older with acute or convalescent COVID-19. What was sequenced was peripheral blood. The CDR3: CASSSFKTGTLNYGYTF. The DNA of the CDR3 is TGTGCCAGCTCATCCTTCAAGACCGGGACTTTAAACTATGGCTACACCTTC.